The 4 T cell receptor beta chains reported below all come from one sample, sequenced in a study of beta chain features in type 1 diabetes. TCRB transcripts that were expressed got sequenced, as all of the isolated RNA had been reverse transcribed. Sequenced by immunoSEQ multiplex PCR; TCRdb stores in-frame clones only, minus some. There are approximately 380,000 clones in the sample; roughly 15% occur only once, and approximately 0.02% lies in the top ten. Sequenced: naive CD4+ T cells from blood. Receptors were obtained from a woman aged 18-29 years in good health.

The chain recombines TRBV7-9 with TRBJ1-1, with TRBD1 as a possible D gene (5 bases). V was clipped by 4 bases and J by 1 base, with 16 bases between them. Germline V gene sequence: CDR1 SEHNR, CDR2 FQNEAQ (reference sequence). The length of the CDR3 is 16 residues. DNA of the CDR3: TGTGCCAGCAGCTCGCTACAGGAGACACAGAACACTGAAGCTTTCTTT. Translating it yields CASSSLQETQNTEAFF.

The sample holds a few counts of this clone. The genes are TRBV13 and TRBJ2-7; no firm D call. This CDR3 has 11 amino acids. Germline CDR1 reads PRHDT; CDR2 reads FYEKMQ (reference sequence). V gave up 5 bases and J gave up 3 bases, with 5 bases separating them. The CDR3 loop reads CASSPYYEQYF. DNA for the CDR3: TGTGCCAGCAGCCCTTACTACGAGCAGTACTTC.

In its sample, this clone was seen a few times. The chain is built from TRBV7-2 and TRBJ2-1; D ambiguous. The CDR3 covers 14 residues. The V and J ends lost 0 bases and 13 bases respectively, with 16 bases between them. Germline assignment: CDR1 SGHTA and CDR2 FQGNSA. CDR3 in DNA: TGTGCCAGCAGCTTAGCGCGTGGGCAACTCGACCAGTTCTTC. It yields the protein CASSLARGQLDQFF.

The J gene is TRBJ2-2, the V gene TRBV7-2; no definite D call. The ends were cut back, 2 bases at V and 10 bases at J, with 5 bases in the middle. Germline CDR1 is SGHTA and CDR2 is FQGNSA. This CDR3 is 11 amino acids long. The CDR3 sequence is CASSLTVELFF. In DNA, the CDR3 is TGTGCCAGCAGCTTAACGGTGGAGCTGTTTTTT.